This T cell receptor (beta chain) was captured by sequencing in a study of beta chain features in type 1 diabetes. Study-level points and caveats: Type 1 diabetes patients had fewer VDJ junction insertions and more deletions.

The length of the CDR3 is 14 residues. With V trimmed by 4 bases and J by 9 bases, 9 bases remained unmatched. Germline V gene sequence: CDR1 SGHTA, CDR2 FQGNSA. This clone was observed a few times. What it binds is not known. The isolated RNA, all of it, was reverse transcribed, so expressed TCRB transcripts were what got sequenced. Sequenced by immunoSEQ multiplex PCR; TCRdb stores in-frame clones only, minus some. The sample contains 250,000 to 350,000 clones, approximately 15% of which appear only once. The receptor comes from a young man in good health. The V gene is TRBV7-2, the J gene TRBJ1-5; 7 nucleotides agree with TRBD1. Material for sequencing was central memory CD4+ T cells from blood. DNA of the CDR3: TGTGCCAGCAGCTCAAACAGGGGCCCGTGGCCCCAGCATTTT. This translates into CASSSNRGPWPQHF.